Below are 3 T cell receptor beta chains sequenced from a single sample in a study of regulatory T cells in long-lasting Graves disease. Combining iRepertoire HTBI primers with Arm-PCR of CDR3 regions, the authors built TCR beta libraries. TCRdb fed the multiplex PCR reads into MiXCR, producing one record per CDR3 protein. The table lists about 460,000 distinct CDR3 sequences, roughly 23% of them singletons. Sample time point: persistent/refractory GD, antithyroid drugs over 5 years with positive TRAb. Extracted PBMC RNA gave rise to the TCR library. The sequencing here drew on peripheral blood mononuclear cells (PBMCs), taken when the disease was refractory, from a patient treated with antithyroid drugs. The origin of the receptors is a female donor with Graves disease.

The sample holds a few counts of this clonotype. The junction differs from germline at one of its ends, possibly a read error. The chain employs TRBV20-1 and TRBJ2-7; no clear D. This CDR3 region has 14 residues. Germline loops: CDR1 DFQATT, CDR2 SNEGSKA (reference sequence). CDR3 in DNA: TGCAGTGCTTCGGCGTCGGCCTTATCCTACGAGCAGCACTTC. It is translated as CSASASALSYEQHF.

This clonotype was seen ten or more times. CDR3 in DNA: TGTGCCAGCAGTCCCCTAATGGCGGGAGAACGCGAGCAGTACTTC. Amino acid sequence: CASSPLMAGEREQYF. The chain links TRBV27 to TRBJ2-7; TRBD2 matches 7 bases. The CDR3 loop spans 15 amino acids. The junction had 13 bases not matched to a gene; V was cut back by 5 bases and J by 6 bases. Germline V gene lookup returns CDR1 MNHEY and CDR2 SMNVEV (reference sequence).

This clonotype was found many times. The chain uses TRBV20-1 and TRBJ2-5, with D perhaps TRBD2 (5 bases). V was shortened by 0 bases and J by 1 base, with 15 bases between the two germline ends. The CDR3 consists of 16 residues. Germline V lookup: CDR1 DFQATT, CDR2 SNEGSKA (reference sequence). CDR3 in DNA: TGCAGTGCTAGAGATCGATGGGCGGGCCGCCAAGAGACCCAGTACTTC. Translating gives CSARDRWAGRQETQYF.